These T cell receptor beta chains were read from a single sample in a study of cytomegalovirus exposure and HLA in healthy donors. The protocol was immunoSEQ multiplex PCR, while the TCRdb copy is restricted to in-frame clones and leaves out a portion. The sample has 130,000 or so clones, nearly 90% seen once; the top ten hold approximately 10%. The sequencing sample was made of PBMCs. All receptors come from a woman between 18 and 29 years old in good health and CMV-seropositive. The CDR3 runs from the conserved cysteine through the conserved F or W. The D gene is left open where the match is weak. A clone size is listed for some rows: how often the clone was seen (once, few, many), or a class if it is expanded.

D	size	J	V	CDR3	DNA
-	-	TRBJ1-1	TRBV7-3	CASSLRGIETEAFF	TGTGCCAGCAGCTTGAGGGGGATAGAGACTGAAGCTTTCTTT
TRBD1	-	TRBJ2-5	TRBV10-3	CAISETGGQETQYF	TGTGCCATCAGTGAGACAGGGGGTCAAGAGACCCAGTACTTC
-	once	TRBJ2-2	TRBV27	CASSQGTGELFF	TGTGCCAGCAGCCAGGGCACCGGGGAGCTGTTTTTT
-	-	TRBJ1-2	TRBV27	CASSLNPRQAPYGYTF	TGTGCCAGCAGTTTAAACCCCAGACAGGCACCCTATGGCTACACCTTC
TRBD2	-	TRBJ2-5	TRBV9	CASSVRLAGAGETQYF	TGTGCCAGCAGCGTCAGACTAGCGGGGGCGGGGGAGACCCAGTACTTC
TRBD2	-	TRBJ2-1	TRBV7-3	CASSFGGGAGNEQFF	TGTGCCAGCAGCTTTGGCGGGGGGGCCGGCAATGAGCAGTTCTTC
-	-	TRBJ1-5	TRBV11-2	CASSLGADQPQHF	TGTGCCAGCAGCTTAGGAGCGGATCAGCCCCAGCATTTT
TRBD1	-	TRBJ1-2	TRBV9	CASSVAIRDRGFYGYTF	TGTGCCAGCAGCGTAGCTATCCGGGACAGGGGATTCTATGGCTACACCTTC
-	-	TRBJ1-1	TRBV5-6	CASSLGMSRGAGEAFF	TGTGCCAGCAGCTTGGGAATGAGTCGAGGCGCGGGTGAAGCTTTCTTT
-	-	TRBJ1-1	TRBV19	CASGSLQGNTEAFF	TGTGCCAGTGGATCCCTACAGGGGAACACTGAAGCTTTCTTT
-	-	TRBJ1-6	TRBV9	CASSVSGTPDSPLHF	TGTGCCAGCAGCGTCAGCGGGACACCTGATTCACCCCTCCACTTT
-	-	TRBJ1-2	TRBV7-9	CASSLKGAREYGYTF	TGTGCCAGCAGCTTGAAAGGGGCCAGAGAGTATGGCTACACCTTC
-	-	TRBJ2-4	TRBV30	CAWSVSGGYIQYF	TGTGCCTGGAGTGTGTCCGGGGGTTACATTCAGTACTTC
TRBD2	-	TRBJ2-5	TRBV11-2	CASRDAGTSGTTPQYF	TGTGCCAGCAGGGACGCCGGGACTAGCGGGACTACGCCCCAGTACTTC
-	-	TRBJ2-7	TRBV21-1	CASSKVGGYYEQYF	TGTGCCAGCAGCAAGGTCGGCGGGTACTACGAGCAGTACTTC
TRBD2	once	TRBJ2-5	TRBV29-1	CSVGRTSGGSDLGTQYF	TGCAGCGTTGGTCGGACTAGCGGGGGGAGCGACTTGGGGACCCAGTACTTC
-	-	TRBJ1-1	TRBV18	CASSPPLAPNTEAFF	TGTGCCAGCTCACCACCCTTAGCCCCGAACACTGAAGCTTTCTTT
TRBD1	-	TRBJ2-3	TRBV4-1	CASSRTPGQRLGVSTDTQYF	TGCGCCAGCAGCCGAACCCCGGGACAGCGATTGGGGGTTAGCACAGATACGCAGTATTTT
TRBD1	-	TRBJ1-1	TRBV27	CASRDQGGSLKAFF	TGTGCCAGCAGGGACCAGGGGGGCTCTCTGAAAGCTTTCTTT
TRBD2	-	TRBJ2-5	TRBV2	CASSEHRGVQETQYF	TGTGCCAGCAGTGAGCATCGGGGGGTCCAAGAGACCCAGTACTTC
-	once	TRBJ2-5	TRBV6-5	CASSYSGGAYQETQYF	TGTGCCAGCAGTTACTCTGGCGGGGCGTACCAAGAGACCCAGTACTTC
-	-	TRBJ1-1	TRBV15	CATSRGGGGTEAFF	TGTGCCACCAGCAGAGGCGGGGGGGGCACTGAAGCTTTCTTT
-	-	TRBJ1-3	TRBV7-9	CASSPGTLGYF	TGTGCCAGCAGTCCCGGGACACTCGGATATTTT
-	-	TRBJ1-6	TRBV10-2	CASSKVQSPLHF	TGCGCCAGCAGTAAAGTACAGTCACCCCTCCACTTT
-	-	TRBJ1-4	TRBV11-2	CASSPGYKDNEKLFF	TGTGCCAGCAGCCCGGGTTATAAGGATAATGAAAAACTGTTTTTT
-	-	TRBJ2-2	TRBV7-9	CASSPTSGTGELFF	TGTGCCAGCAGCCCTACATCGGGGACCGGGGAGCTGTTTTTT
-	-	TRBJ1-4	TRBV27	CASSRQQITNEKLFF	TGTGCCAGCTCCAGACAGCAGATAACTAATGAAAAACTGTTTTTT